The following is a T cell receptor beta chain sequence with its context. Germline V CDR1 and CDR2: MNHEY, SVGAGI. CDR3 length: 12 amino acids. The V and J ends lost 5 bases and 4 bases respectively, with 8 bases between them. The data derive from a study of OX40 agonist ivuxolimab in advanced cancers. Study background: The patients got ivuxolimab, which is an agonistic anti-OX40 (CD134) antibody. Among those treated, three patients had partial responses, one with hepatocellular carcinoma and two with cutaneous melanoma.

Autoimmune disease history or systemic immunosuppression disqualified patients. Samples of blood were obtained at baseline, on cycle 4 day 1, and on cycle 7 day 1. TCRdb's table, derived via immunoSEQ multiplex PCR, lists solely in-frame clones and lacks some. In the table there are some 76,000 clones, nearly 95% of which are singletons. This sequence originates from an adult with an advanced solid tumor such as melanoma, head and neck, liver or kidney cancer. Material: CD4+ or CD8+ T cells sorted from blood, obtained in a trial of the OX40 agonist ivuxolimab. V is TRBV6-5 and J is TRBJ2-5; weak D call: TRBD1 (5 bases). The CDR3 DNA reads as TGTGCCAGCAGTACCACAGGAGAGACCCAGTACTTC. Residues: CASSTTGETQYF.